The 14 T cell receptor beta chains below come from one sample, sequenced in a study of cytomegalovirus exposure and HLA in healthy donors (dated by TCRdb to about 2017). The library relied on the immunoSEQ multiplex PCR assay. For the multiplex PCR, a mixture combining 60 forward primers for TCR Vbeta segments and 13 reverse primers for TCR Jbeta segments was used. Here the immuneACCESS table is served through TCRdb, limited to in-frame sequences with V and J called. Missing clones are a known gap in these copies; in checked studies unresolved V genes cover under half, and the rest lacks a known reason. The sample contains about 180,000 clones, around four fifths of them found a single time. The ten largest clones capture 1.9% of the sample. Sequencing input: PBMCs. The origin of the receptors is a woman younger than 45 in good health and CMV-seronegative.

In its sample, this clone was seen a few times. This sequence joins TRBV5-1 and TRBJ2-3; D possibly corresponds to TRBD2 (5 bases). Trimming cost V 0 bases and J 0 bases, with 8 bases left between them. The CDR3 runs to 15 residues. Germline values: CDR1 SGHRS, CDR2 YFSETQ. CDR3 sequence (DNA): TGCGCCAGCAGCTTGGGACTACTAAGCACAGATACGCAGTATTTT. It yields the protein CASSLGLLSTDTQYF.

The sample holds one count of this clone. The V call is TRBV2, the J call TRBJ1-5; unclear D gene. Germline CDR1 SNHLY, CDR2 FYNNEI. The CDR3 is 14 amino acids. The V end was cut by 4 bases, the J end by 1 base, with 8 bases between. As DNA, the CDR3 is TGTGCCAGCAGTGGGCGAGGGAGCAATCAGCCCCAGCATTTT. This encodes CASSGRGSNQPQHF.

This clone was observed a single time. CDR3 sequence reads: CASSVGLEGGAQETQYF. As DNA, the CDR3 is TGTGCCAGCAGCGTAGGCTTGGAGGGCGGGGCTCAAGAGACCCAGTACTTC. The rearrangement joins TRBV9 to TRBJ2-5; D perhaps matches TRBD2 (6 bases). The CDR3 consists of 17 residues. Trimming cost V 0 bases and J 2 bases, with 17 bases left between them. The germline gives CDR1 SGDLS, CDR2 YYNGEE.

This clone was observed a handful of times. The chain combines TRBV29-1 with TRBJ1-5; D may be TRBD1 (5 bases). Germline CDR1 is SQVTM and CDR2 is ANQGSEA. The CDR3 consists of 15 residues. V lost 6 bases and J lost 0, with 15 bases in between. The CDR3 bases are TGCAGCGTCTCGACCCGGGGGGATAGCAATCAGCCCCAGCATTTT. The encoded protein is CSVSTRGDSNQPQHF.

The chain employs TRBV6-1 and TRBJ1-5; TRBD1 matches 8 bases. Losses at the gene ends were 6 bases for V and 7 bases for J; bases not matched to a gene: 8. This CDR3 is 14 amino acids long. Germline V gene lookup returns CDR1 MNHNS and CDR2 SASEGT. CDR3 sequence reads: CASRRGTGNQPQHF. CDR3 bases: TGTGCCAGCAGACGCGGGACAGGTAACCAGCCCCAGCATTTT.

The chain employs TRBV7-9 and TRBJ2-3; 8 bases are shared with TRBD1. V lost 3 bases and J lost 2; bases outside the gene matches: 7. CDR1 is SEHNR, CDR2 FQNEAQ, per germline (reference sequence). The CDR3 loop spans 16 amino acids. The CDR3 coding sequence is TGTGCCAGCAGCTTCAACCCCAGGGGGCCCACAGATACGCAGTATTTT. It yields the protein CASSFNPRGPTDTQYF.

The CDR3 nucleotides read TGTGCCAGTAGGTCCGGGACTCGCTACAATGAGCAGTTCTTC. Its translation is CASRSGTRYNEQFF. This chain uses TRBV19 with TRBJ2-1; possible D gene TRBD2, 6 bases. Looked up from germline, CDR1 is LNHDA and CDR2 is SQIVND (reference sequence). The CDR3 consists of 14 residues. With 6 bases removed from V and 3 bases from J, the gap between germline ends came to 12 bases.

The gene calls are TRBV19 and TRBJ1-6, with D possibly being TRBD1 (5 bases). The V end lost 2 bases, the J end lost 10 bases, and 9 bases lay between the germline ends. CDR1 and CDR2 from the germline V gene are LNHDA and SQIVND (reference sequence). The CDR3 spans 13 residues. CDR3 in amino acids: CASSIRGESPLHF. The CDR3 DNA sequence: TGTGCCAGTAGTATACGGGGGGAATCACCCCTCCACTTT.

The chain uses TRBV18 and TRBJ1-1; a possible D gene is TRBD1 (5 bases). V dropped 3 bases and J dropped 4 bases, with 15 bases sitting between them. This CDR3 is built from 15 residues. CDR1 is KGHSH, CDR2 LQKENI, per germline. The CDR3 reads CASSPMLGGGTEAFF. The CDR3, as DNA: TGTGCCAGCTCACCGATGTTGGGCGGGGGCACTGAAGCTTTCTTT.

The chain recombines TRBV5-4 with TRBJ1-2; 9 bases line up with TRBD1. J was trimmed by 6 bases and V by 4 bases; bases with no gene match: 10. The CDR3 length is 15 residues. CDR1 is SGHNT, CDR2 YYREEE, per germline (reference sequence). CDR3 amino acids: CASSPRGDRVDGYTF. The CDR3 DNA reads TGTGCCAGCAGCCCTAGGGGGGACAGGGTTGATGGCTACACCTTC.

V is TRBV6-4 and J is TRBJ2-1, with 9 bases aligning to TRBD2. Losses at the gene ends were 4 bases for V and 10 bases for J; bases not matched to a gene: 5. The CDR3 runs to 13 residues. The germline V gene encodes CDR1 MRHNA and CDR2 SNTAGT. The CDR3 coding sequence is TGTGCCAGCAGTGCCCTGGGACTAGCAGAGCAGTTCTTC. The encoded protein is CASSALGLAEQFF.

The chain combines TRBV7-3 with TRBJ2-1, with D perhaps matching TRBD2 (6 bases). Per the germline V gene, CDR1 is SGHTA and CDR2 is FQGTGA. The CDR3 totals 15 residues. Trimming took 5 bases from V and 4 from J, leaving 15 bases between them. The CDR3 region has the DNA TGTGCCAGCAGCGTAGGGGCGGGGAAATACAATGAGCAGTTCTTC. Encoded protein: CASSVGAGKYNEQFF.

The CDR3 sequence is CASSVQGSQETQYF. The CDR3 region has the DNA TGTGCCAGCAGTGTTCAGGGCAGTCAAGAGACCCAGTACTTC. The chain is built from TRBV2 and TRBJ2-5; tentative D call: TRBD1 (5 bases). Deletions cut 4 bases from V and 2 bases from J, with 11 bases between. Germline CDR1 and CDR2: SNHLY and FYNNEI. This CDR3 region has 14 residues.

This chain links TRBV7-2 with TRBJ2-2, with D possibly matching TRBD2 (7 bases). This CDR3 comprises 16 residues. Germline CDR1 and CDR2: SGHTA and FQGNSA. V was cut by 8 bases and J by 3 bases, with 19 bases left in between. CDR3 sequence: CASAPEGGRDTGELFF. CDR3 nucleotide sequence: TGTGCCAGCGCCCCCGAGGGGGGGCGCGACACCGGGGAGCTGTTTTTT.